The 24 T cell receptor beta chains below were found in one sample sequenced in a study of vaccination and CD4 T cells after COVID-19. Indicated treatment: approximately nine-day PBMC culture with coronavirus spike peptide pools or control peptides (ViraFEST assay). For these TCRs, the target antigens are not known. Cultured CD4+ T cells had their DNA profiled by the Oncomine TCR Beta short-read assay. TCRdb reanalysed the PCR reads using MiXCR and keeps one entry per CDR3 protein. In the table there are roughly 18,000 distinct CDR3 sequences, about 41% of which are singletons. Sequencing used CD4+ T cells from blood, cultured in vitro, obtained after SARS-CoV-2 vaccination. The receptors here all came from a human donor who had recovered from COVID-19.

The rearrangement uses TRBV27 and TRBJ1-2; TRBD1 matches at 10 bases. Germline V CDR1 and CDR2: MNHEY, SMNVEV (reference sequence). J was trimmed by 5 bases and V by 8 bases; bases with no gene match: 11. The CDR3 has 15 amino acids. CDR3 loop: CASRQPGTGDYGYTF. The CDR3 DNA follows: TGTGCCAGCCGCCAACCCGGGACAGGGGATTATGGCTACACCTTC.

To note about this clonotype: One junction end disagrees with the germline gene, perhaps due to a read error. CDR3 region: CASMAGVVSYERYF. The CDR3 DNA follows: TGTGCCAGCATGGCAGGGGTAGTGTCCTACGAGCGGTACTTC. The genes are TRBV2 and TRBJ2-7, with D perhaps TRBD1 (6 bases). CDR3 length: 14 residues. CDR1 is SNHLY, CDR2 FYNNEI, per germline.

In this sample, this clonotype turned up a few times. This chain links TRBV7-2 with TRBJ1-2; D is ambiguous. The CDR3 is made up of 14 amino acids. Germline V gene lookup returns CDR1 SGHTA and CDR2 FQGNSA. The V end lost 1 base, the J end lost 5 bases, and 11 bases lay between the germline ends. Here the CDR3 reads CASSLDSHAYGYTF. DNA for the CDR3: TGTGCCAGCAGCTTAGACAGCCACGCTTATGGCTACACCTTC.

This chain connects TRBV20-1 to TRBJ1-5; 7 bases fit TRBD1. V gave up 5 bases and J gave up 7 bases; unmatched junction bases: 14. The CDR3 loop spans 15 amino acids. CDR1 and CDR2 from the germline V gene are DFQATT and SNEGSKA (reference sequence). The CDR3 spells CSASRTGSVDQPQHF. The CDR3 nucleotides read TGCAGTGCTTCCCGGACAGGATCAGTAGACCAGCCCCAGCATTTT.

The J gene is TRBJ2-1, the V gene TRBV20-1, with TRBD1 matching 8 bases. CDR1 DFQATT and CDR2 SNEGSKA come from the germline V gene (reference sequence). J lost 8 bases, V lost 5 bases, and 11 bases had no gene match. The CDR3 contains 14 residues. The CDR3 DNA sequence: TGCAGTGCTTTTCCAGGGGGCTTAATGGATGAGCAGTTCTTC. It yields the protein CSAFPGGLMDEQFF.

This clonotype was picked up a small number of times. The DNA of the CDR3 is TGTGCCAGCAACTCGGGCGGGAAGGCTGAAGCTTTCTTT. It is translated as CASNSGGKAEAFF. This rearrangement joins TRBV6-2 or TRBV6-3 to TRBJ1-1; no definite D call. The CDR3 contains 13 residues. V shed 7 bases and J shed 6 bases, with 15 bases lying between them. CDR1 and CDR2 from the germline V gene are MNHEY and SVGEGT.

The rearrangement joins TRBV20-1 to TRBJ1-5, with TRBD1 identical over 12 bases. The trim removed 5 bases at V and 7 bases at J, leaving 3 bases unmatched. Germline lookup yields CDR1 DFQATT and CDR2 SNEGSKA (reference sequence). The CDR3 totals 13 residues. The CDR3 region has the DNA TGCAGTGCTGGGGACAGGGGGCTGCAGCCCCAGCATTTT. Translation gives CSAGDRGLQPQHF.

The gene calls are TRBV7-2 and TRBJ2-7; TRBD1 matches at 9 bases. There are 14 residues in the CDR3. J gave up 6 bases and V 5 bases, and 8 bases lay outside the gene matches. Germline V lookup: CDR1 SGHTA, CDR2 FQGNSA. This CDR3 reads CASSPGTGGREQYF. CDR3 coding DNA: TGTGCCAGCAGCCCTGGAACAGGGGGCCGCGAGCAGTACTTC. Supplemented by reference TRBV7-2 and TRBJ2-7, the full variable domain reads GAGVSQSPSNKVTEKGKDVELRCDPISGHTALYWYRQSLGQGLEFLIYFQGNSAPDKSGLPSDRFSAERTGGSVSTLTIQRTQQEDSAVYLCASSPGTGGREQYFGPGTRLTVT.

This sequence joins TRBV20-1 and TRBJ2-5; 9 positions agree with TRBD2. The CDR3 runs 15 residues. The trim removed 6 bases at V and 3 bases at J, leaving 11 bases unmatched. The germline CDR1 and CDR2 sequences are DFQATT and SNEGSKA (reference sequence). CDR3 loop: CSARPISGSEETQYF. Written as DNA, the CDR3 is TGCAGTGCCCGCCCCATTAGCGGGAGTGAAGAGACCCAGTACTTC.

The J gene is TRBJ2-5, the V gene TRBV19; D may be TRBD1 (6 bases). Germline loops: CDR1 LNHDA, CDR2 SQIVND (reference sequence). The CDR3 consists of 15 residues. Deletions cut 4 bases from V and 5 bases from J, with 17 bases between. The CDR3 here is CASSRWTEPGETQYF. DNA of the CDR3: TGTGCCAGTAGTAGGTGGACAGAGCCCGGGGAGACCCAGTACTTC.

The chain has TRBV5-4 and TRBJ1-2; 10 bases map to TRBD1. This CDR3 has 15 residues. From germline, CDR1 is SGHNT and CDR2 YYREEE (reference sequence). The V gene end was trimmed by 0 bases and the J gene end by 5 bases; junction bases not matched to a gene: 4. CDR3 DNA: TGTGCCAGCAGCTTGGACTCGGGACAGGGGTATGGCTACACCTTC. Amino acid sequence: CASSLDSGQGYGYTF.

The J gene is TRBJ2-1, the V gene TRBV27; the D gene is possibly TRBD2 (6 bases). The germline CDR1 and CDR2 sequences are MNHEY and SMNVEV (reference sequence). This CDR3 contains 14 residues. Trimming cost V 3 bases and J 7 bases, with 13 bases left between them. CDR3 bases: TGTGCCAGCAGTTTGGCGGACTACCCAAATGAGCAGTTCTTC. Its protein is CASSLADYPNEQFF.

The chain combines TRBV7-9 with TRBJ2-5, with D possibly called TRBD1 or TRBD2 (5 bases each). There are 20 residues in the CDR3. The V end was cut by 0 bases, the J end by 6 bases, with 29 bases between. From germline, CDR1 is SEHNR and CDR2 FQNEAQ (reference sequence). CDR3: CASSLAGPQTIGLKGKTQYF. CDR3 DNA sequence: TGTGCCAGCAGCTTAGCGGGACCTCAAACAATCGGGCTAAAAGGAAAGACCCAGTACTTC.

The chain couples TRBV7-2 to TRBJ2-5; D not certain. V shed 5 bases and J shed 2 bases, with 15 bases lying between them. The V gene's germline CDR1 is SGHTA and CDR2 FQGNSA. This CDR3 region has 15 residues. The CDR3 DNA sequence: TGTGCCAGCAGCCGTCTTGGCGGCTTACAAGAGACCCAGTACTTC. This translates into CASSRLGGLQETQYF.

The chain joins TRBV11-2 to TRBJ1-2, with TRBD1 matching over 8 bases. Per the germline V gene, CDR1 is SGHAT and CDR2 is FQNNGV. The junction had 11 bases not matched to a gene; V was cut back by 5 bases and J by 3 bases. This CDR3 has 16 residues. CDR3 amino acids: CASSPHLSGGDYGYTF. CDR3 sequence (DNA): TGTGCCAGCAGCCCCCACCTCTCAGGGGGCGACTATGGCTACACCTTC. Full variable domain (rest looked up from reference TRBV11-2 and TRBJ1-2): EAGVAQSPRYKIIEKRQSVAFWCNPISGHATLYWYQQILGQGPKLLIQFQNNGVVDDSQLPKDRFSAERLKGVDSTLKIQPAKLEDSAVYLCASSPHLSGGDYGYTFGSGTRLTVV.

This clonotype came up a few times. The chain joins TRBV6-1 to TRBJ2-7; D not certain. CDR3 length: 11 residues. The germline gives CDR1 MNHNS, CDR2 SASEGT. V was shortened by 8 bases and J by 4 bases, with 9 bases between the two germline ends. In DNA, the CDR3 is TGTGCCAGCCGTGGGGTTTACGAGCAGTACTTC. Protein: CASRGVYEQYF.

This clonotype has only a few counts. The CDR3 here is CASSRQQGTEAFF. The CDR3 DNA reads as TGTGCCAGCAGCCGACAACAGGGGACTGAAGCTTTCTTT. This chain uses TRBV7-6 with TRBJ1-1; 7 nucleotides align to TRBD1. Unmatched junction bases numbered 5, after V lost 5 bases and J lost 5 bases. This CDR3 is 13 amino acids long. Germline V gives CDR1 SGHVS, CDR2 FNYEAQ. Using reference TRBV7-6 and TRBJ1-1 for the parts outside the CDR3, the full variable domain is GAGVSQSPRYKVTKRGQDVALRCDPISGHVSLYWYRQALGQGPEFLTYFNYEAQQDKSGLPNDRFSAERPEGSISTLTIQRTEQRDSAMYRCASSRQQGTEAFFGQGTRLTVV.

This clonotype was recorded a few times. The rearrangement joins TRBV2 to TRBJ1-2; 10 bases agree with TRBD1. Germline-derived CDR1 and CDR2 are SNHLY and FYNNEI. This CDR3 has 15 residues. V dropped 3 bases and J dropped 4; count of bases not matched to a gene: 5. CDR3 region: CASSEGQGFGYGYTF. CDR3 sequence (DNA): TGTGCCAGCAGTGAGGGACAGGGGTTTGGCTATGGCTACACCTTC.

The rearrangement joins TRBV9 to TRBJ2-7; 9 nucleotides match TRBD1. This CDR3 comprises 14 residues. V dropped 4 bases and J dropped 5; count of bases not matched to a gene: 7. CDR1 and CDR2 from the germline V gene are SGDLS and YYNGEE. The CDR3 nucleotides are TGTGCCAGCAGCCCGCCGGGACAGGGTAACGAGCAGTACTTC. Translating gives CASSPPGQGNEQYF.

This clonotype was seen a handful of times. CDR3 sequence (DNA): TGTGCCAGCAGCCGTTGGACAGGGGGTAGCACAGATACGCAGTATTTT. Protein product: CASSRWTGGSTDTQYF. J is TRBJ2-3 and V is TRBV7-9; 10 bases are a match to TRBD1. CDR3 length: 16 amino acids. The V gene's germline CDR1 is SEHNR and CDR2 FQNEAQ (reference sequence). V dropped 5 bases and J dropped 0; count of bases not matched to a gene: 5. Full variable domain (remainder filled in from reference TRBV7-9 and TRBJ2-3): DTGVSQNPRHKITKRGQNVTFRCDPISEHNRLYWYRQTLGQGPEFLTYFQNEAQLEKSRLLSDRFSAERPKGSFSTLEIQRTEQGDSAMYLCASSRWTGGSTDTQYFGPGTRLTVL.

The gene calls are TRBV10-3 and TRBJ1-2; D gene ambiguous. The CDR3 consists of 13 residues. V lost 7 bases and J 7 bases, leaving 16 bases between the germline ends. Germline CDR1 reads ENHRY; CDR2 reads SYGVKD. As DNA, the CDR3 is TGTGCCATCAATGCGGACTTTATAGGTGGCTACACCTTC. Protein: CAINADFIGGYTF.

V and J are TRBV6-2 or TRBV6-3 and TRBJ2-3; 12 nucleotides line up with TRBD2. Germline V gives CDR1 MNHEY, CDR2 SVGEGT. This CDR3 is 16 amino acids long. Trimming cost V 9 bases and J 4 bases; bases outside gene matches: 11. The CDR3 region is CASSDPSGGAADTQYF. The CDR3 DNA reads TGTGCCAGTTCGGACCCTAGCGGGGGGGCCGCAGATACGCAGTATTTT.

This clonotype was counted only a few times. The chain is built from TRBV19 and TRBJ1-5; no definite D call. V lost 4 bases and J lost 4, with 11 bases in between. Per the germline V gene, CDR1 is LNHDA and CDR2 is SQIVND (reference sequence). This CDR3 is 14 amino acids long. CDR3 amino acids: CASSTHGSNQPQHF. CDR3 DNA sequence: TGTGCCAGTAGTACCCACGGCAGTAATCAGCCCCAGCATTTT.

The CDR3 DNA follows: TGTGCCAGCAGCCGGACCGGGACTAGCGGGGGGCCACGCCTCGATGAGCAGTTCTTC. Its translation: CASSRTGTSGGPRLDEQFF. This chain links TRBV7-9 with TRBJ2-1; the match to TRBD2 covers 15 bases. With V trimmed by 5 bases and J by 8 bases, 16 bases remained unmatched. The CDR3 is made up of 19 amino acids. Germline CDR1 SEHNR, CDR2 FQNEAQ (reference sequence).